This TCR beta chain was documented in a study of blood T cell repertoires in COVID-19. Study information: The samples span acute and convalescent COVID-19 from the United States, Italy and Spain.

Some clones are missing from TCRdb's copy, which holds only in-frame ones; the method was immunoSEQ multiplex PCR. The sample carries hundreds of thousands of clones, 70% to 90% recorded once. V lost 6 bases to trimming and J lost 1 base, with 9 bases between them. Per germline, CDR1 SNHLY and CDR2 FYNNEI. This CDR3 region has 13 residues. Participants had their cohort set by participant-reported clinical history. Two negative PCRs, clearance, or symptom resolution had been documented for recovered Cohort 3 donors. The chain has TRBV2 and TRBJ1-1, with a weak D call TRBD1 (6 bases). This clonotype originated in a woman aged 45-60 years who had recovered from COVID-19. Sequenced input: PBMCs or T cells enriched from blood (not recorded which). The DNA for the CDR3 is TGTGCCAGCAGCGCAGGGGCGAACACTGAAGCTTTCTTT. Translation gives CASSAGANTEAFF.